These 22 T cell receptor beta chains were all obtained from the same sample, sequenced in a study of response to subunit inactivated influenza vaccine. Each CDR3 protein gets one entry after TCRdb re-called the RT-PCR reads with MiXCR. The sample shows hundreds of thousands of distinct CDR3 sequences, around 8% of them seen only once. The sequencing used PBMCs from blood, collected about 23 months after vaccination. These receptors were obtained from a man in his fifties or sixties who received an inactivated influenza vaccine.

There are many counts of this clonotype. The chain uses TRBV7-2 and TRBJ2-6; D is perhaps TRBD2 (5 bases). Germline V gives CDR1 SGHTA, CDR2 FQGNSA. This CDR3 region has 16 residues. Trimming cost V 5 bases and J 4 bases, with 15 bases left between them. The CDR3 region has the DNA TGTGCCAGCAGCCCATTCGGGGTAACCGGGGCCAACGTCCTGACTTTC. The encoded protein is CASSPFGVTGANVLTF.

The genes are TRBV10-3 and TRBJ2-1; 8 nucleotides agree with TRBD1. The CDR3 covers 13 residues. Germline CDR1 reads ENHRY; CDR2 reads SYGVKD. J was trimmed by 5 bases and V by 7 bases; bases with no gene match: 4. CDR3 sequence reads: CAITPGQDNEQFF. In DNA form, the CDR3 reads TGTGCCATCACCCCGGGACAGGACAATGAGCAGTTCTTC.

This clonotype turned up a few times. V gene TRBV28 combines with J gene TRBJ1-1; D remains unclear. With 6 bases removed from V and 4 bases from J, the gap between germline ends came to 12 bases. Looked up from germline, CDR1 is MDHEN and CDR2 is SYDVKM. The CDR3 is 13 amino acids. The CDR3 DNA reads as TGTGCCAGCAGGGTCGGACGGAGCACTGAAGCTTTCTTT. The encoded protein is CASRVGRSTEAFF.

In this sample, this clonotype turned up a few times. V gene TRBV7-2 combines with J gene TRBJ2-3, with TRBD2 matching over 10 bases. The length of the CDR3 is 15 residues. After removal of 1 base from V and 6 bases from J, the junction contained 4 bases not matched to a gene. Germline V gene sequence: CDR1 SGHTA, CDR2 FQGNSA. CDR3 bases: TGTGCCAGCAGCTTAGTTGCACTAGCGGGGGATACGCAGTATTTT. Protein sequence: CASSLVALAGDTQYF.

In this sample, this clonotype turned up many times. The chain carries TRBV6-5 and TRBJ1-5; 7 positions agree with TRBD1. CDR3 size: 15 residues. V lost 4 bases to trimming and J lost 4 bases; unmatched junction nucleotides: 7. CDR1 and CDR2 from the germline V gene are MNHEY and SVGAGI. The CDR3 loop reads CASSSGVQGNQPQHF. As DNA, the CDR3 is TGTGCCAGCAGTTCGGGGGTACAGGGGAATCAGCCCCAGCATTTT.

There are many counts of this clonotype. The rearrangement uses TRBV10-3 and TRBJ2-7, with 9 bases lining up with TRBD1. V was clipped by 10 bases and J by 3 bases; unmatched bases: 4. There are 12 residues in the CDR3. The germline V gene has CDR1 ENHRY and CDR2 SYGVKD. CDR3 residues: CATGQGNYEQYF. The CDR3 bases are TGTGCCACCGGACAGGGGAACTACGAGCAGTACTTC.

This clonotype came up many times. The J gene is TRBJ2-7, the V gene TRBV6-2 or TRBV6-3; 7 nucleotides agree with TRBD2. CDR3 length equals 13 residues. Losses at the gene ends were 7 bases for V and 7 bases for J; bases not matched to a gene: 10. Germline CDR1 reads MNHEY; CDR2 reads SVGEGT. Here the CDR3 reads CASNDPGGREQYF. The CDR3 DNA follows: TGTGCCAGCAACGACCCGGGAGGACGGGAGCAGTACTTC.

The genes are TRBV4-3 and TRBJ2-7; D gene unclear. V was trimmed by 0 bases and J by 0 bases, leaving 9 bases between them. This CDR3 is built from 15 residues. Germline V gene sequence: CDR1 LGHNA, CDR2 YSLEER. CDR3 coding DNA: TGCGCCAGCAGCCAAGATTTGGCAGACTCCTACGAGCAGTACTTC. It is translated as CASSQDLADSYEQYF.

This clonotype was observed a few times. The chain joins TRBV10-3 to TRBJ2-3, with D maybe TRBD1 (6 bases). Trimming removed 7 bases at V and 6 bases at J, with 14 bases between. The germline gives CDR1 ENHRY, CDR2 SYGVKD. The CDR3 is 13 residues long. The CDR3 nucleotides read TGTGCCATCACCGCGACAGGCAGCGATACGCAGTATTTT. Translating gives CAITATGSDTQYF.

This clonotype came up a few times. This chain links TRBV12-3 or TRBV12-4 with TRBJ2-3, with 9 positions matching TRBD1. This CDR3 comprises 17 residues. V gave up 4 bases and J gave up 4 bases; unmatched junction bases: 12. DNA of the CDR3: TGTGCCAGCAGTTATTCGACAGGGGGATTGTTCGCAGATACGCAGTATTTT. Translated, it gives CASSYSTGGLFADTQYF.

This clonotype has only a few counts. J is TRBJ1-4 and V is TRBV7-2; no clear D. Germline V gene data show CDR1 as SGHTA and CDR2 as FQGNSA. Trimming left V 5 bases short and J 6 bases short, with 10 bases between. This CDR3 region has 13 residues. The CDR3 coding sequence is TGTGCCAGCAGCCATGACCGGGATGAAAAACTGTTTTTT. Its protein is CASSHDRDEKLFF.

This clonotype was observed many times. V gene TRBV7-8 combines with J gene TRBJ1-2, with D uncertain. The CDR3 consists of 14 residues. CDR1 and CDR2 (germline): SGHVS, FQNEAQ. Trimming removed 0 bases at V and 4 bases at J, with 9 bases between. CDR3 nucleotide sequence: TGTGCCAGCAGCTTAGCGGGGTTGGGCTATGGCTACACCTTC. It encodes CASSLAGLGYGYTF.

This chain joins TRBV12-3 or TRBV12-4 and TRBJ1-1, with D tentatively TRBD1 (5 bases). With 3 bases removed from V and 5 bases from J, the gap between germline ends came to 10 bases. This CDR3 is built from 13 residues. The CDR3 DNA is TGTGCCAGCAGTTTCGACAGTTTGACTGAAGCTTTCTTT. The encoded protein is CASSFDSLTEAFF.

The chain couples TRBV12-3 or TRBV12-4 to TRBJ2-7; no definite D call. Trimming shortened V by 3 bases and J by 5 bases, and 11 bases separated the two germline ends. The CDR3 has 13 residues. CDR3 loop: CASSLKHTDEQYF. For the CDR3, the DNA is TGTGCCAGCAGTTTGAAGCATACCGACGAGCAGTACTTC.

This clonotype was seen ten or more times. V is TRBV3-1 and J is TRBJ2-3; 11 positions match TRBD1. The V and J ends lost 4 bases and 3 bases, in that order; junction bases with no gene match: 12. The CDR3 extends over 18 amino acids. Germline V gene data show CDR1 as LGHDT and CDR2 as YNNKEL (reference sequence). The CDR3 region is CASSPNYGTGGKTDTQYF. The CDR3 DNA follows: TGTGCCAGCAGCCCAAATTACGGGACAGGGGGGAAGACAGATACGCAGTATTTT.

CDR3 bases: TGCGCCAGCAGCCAAATGGCGATATCCACAGATACGCAGTATTTT. This sequence encodes CASSQMAISTDTQYF. The rearrangement uses TRBV4-3 and TRBJ2-3; D remains ambiguous. Germline loops: CDR1 LGHNA, CDR2 YSLEER. CDR3 length: 15 residues. V lost 2 bases to trimming and J lost 2 bases, with 11 bases between them.

The gene calls are TRBV4-3 and TRBJ2-2; 8 positions match TRBD2. CDR3 length: 17 amino acids. The trim removed 0 bases at V and 1 base at J, leaving 4 bases unmatched. The germline V gene encodes CDR1 LGHNA and CDR2 YSLEER. The DNA of the CDR3 is TGCGCCAGCAGCCAAGAGGGTCTAGCGGGGAACACCGGGGAGCTGTTTTTT. Translating it yields CASSQEGLAGNTGELFF.

This clonotype was seen many times. The chain couples TRBV7-2 to TRBJ1-2, with D unresolved. The V gene lost 5 bases and the J gene lost 3 bases, with 7 bases spanning the gap. Germline V gene lookup returns CDR1 SGHTA and CDR2 FQGNSA. This CDR3 is built from 12 residues. The CDR3 bases are TGTGCCAGCAGCCAGCATGACTATGGCTACACCTTC. Translated: CASSQHDYGYTF.

This clonotype was counted a few times. The chain recombines TRBV9 with TRBJ2-3; D may be TRBD1 (6 bases). V lost 0 bases and J 3 bases, leaving 14 bases between the germline ends. Germline assignment: CDR1 SGDLS and CDR2 YYNGEE. This CDR3 is built from 16 residues. CDR3 amino acids: CASSVETGLTTDTQYF. DNA for the CDR3: TGTGCCAGCAGCGTAGAAACAGGGCTTACTACAGATACGCAGTATTTT.

This clonotype was recorded a few times. This chain joins TRBV12-3 or TRBV12-4 and TRBJ2-5, with 16 bases fitting TRBD2. CDR3 length: 15 residues. J lost 9 bases, V lost 5 bases, and 6 bases had no gene match. CDR3 in DNA: TGTGCCAGCAGTATCGCCGGGACTAGCGGGAGGGCCCAGTACTTC. Protein sequence: CASSIAGTSGRAQYF.

The V call is TRBV4-3, the J call TRBJ1-4, with TRBD1 identical over 8 bases. The V gene end was trimmed by 4 bases and the J gene end by 7 bases; junction bases not matched to a gene: 8. Germline values: CDR1 LGHNA, CDR2 YSLEER. The CDR3 totals 15 residues. The CDR3 DNA sequence: TGCGCCAGCAGCCGAGGCCAGGGGGCGGGTGAAAAACTGTTTTTT. It is translated as CASSRGQGAGEKLFF.

The chain carries TRBV12-3 or TRBV12-4 and TRBJ2-7; the D gene is possibly TRBD2 (5 bases). This CDR3 has 14 amino acids. The V gene lost 6 bases and the J gene lost 4 bases, with 16 bases spanning the gap. The CDR3 here is CASSRTGIGYEQYF. CDR3 DNA: TGTGCCAGCAGCCGCACGGGGATTGGGTACGAGCAGTACTTC.